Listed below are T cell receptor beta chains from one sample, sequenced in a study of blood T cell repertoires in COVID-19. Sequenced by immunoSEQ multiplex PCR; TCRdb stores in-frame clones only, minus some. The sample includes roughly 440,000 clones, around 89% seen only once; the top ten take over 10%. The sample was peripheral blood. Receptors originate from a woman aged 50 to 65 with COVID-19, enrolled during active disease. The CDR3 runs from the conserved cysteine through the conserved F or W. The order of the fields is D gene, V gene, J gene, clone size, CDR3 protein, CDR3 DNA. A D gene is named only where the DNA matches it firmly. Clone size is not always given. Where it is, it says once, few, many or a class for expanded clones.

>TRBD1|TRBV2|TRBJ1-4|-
CASSPLQGRSEKLFF
TGTGCCAGCTCTCCCTTACAGGGGAGGTCTGAAAAACTGTTTTTT
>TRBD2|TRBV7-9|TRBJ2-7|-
CASSASGDSSYEQYF
TGTGCCAGCAGCGCTAGCGGGGACAGCTCCTACGAGCAGTACTTC
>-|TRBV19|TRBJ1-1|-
CASSIDPGTEAFF
TGTGCCAGTAGTATAGACCCAGGGACTGAAGCTTTCTTT
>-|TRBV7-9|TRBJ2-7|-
CASSLESSYEQYF
TGTGCCAGCAGTCTAGAAAGCTCCTACGAGCAGTACTTC
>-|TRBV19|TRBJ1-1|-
CASSPGQLGEAFF
TGTGCCAGTAGTCCAGGACAGTTGGGCGAAGCTTTCTTT
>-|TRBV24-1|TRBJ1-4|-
CATSGAGVDKLFF
TGTGCCACCAGTGGCGCGGGCGTCGACAAACTGTTTTTT
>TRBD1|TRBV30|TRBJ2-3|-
CAWETGTGVDTQYF
TGTGCCTGGGAAACCGGGACAGGGGTGGATACGCAGTATTTT
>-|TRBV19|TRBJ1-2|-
CASSATGGAGYTF
TGTGCCAGTAGTGCCACCGGGGGGGCTGGCTACACCTTC
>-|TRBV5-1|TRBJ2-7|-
CASSLQGNEQYF
TGCGCCAGCAGTTTACAGGGTAACGAGCAGTACTTC
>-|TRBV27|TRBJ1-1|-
CASSLNRVPLNTEAFF
TGTGCCAGCAGTCTAAACAGGGTCCCTTTGAACACTGAAGCTTTCTTT
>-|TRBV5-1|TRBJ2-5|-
CASSLQGRQETQYF
TGCGCCAGCAGCTTACAGGGGAGGCAAGAGACCCAGTACTTC
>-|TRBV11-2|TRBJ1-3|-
CASSLVRAGNTIYF
TGTGCCAGCAGCTTAGTCAGGGCTGGAAACACCATATATTTT
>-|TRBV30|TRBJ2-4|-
CAWSQGLADKNIQYF
TGTGCCTGGAGTCAGGGGCTAGCGGATAAAAACATTCAGTACTTC
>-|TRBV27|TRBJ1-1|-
CASSFSGPTEAFF
TGTGCCAGCAGTTTCTCGGGTCCGACTGAAGCTTTCTTT
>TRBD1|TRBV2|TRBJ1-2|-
CASSETGGGSYGYTF
TGTGCCAGCAGTGAGACAGGGGGAGGAAGCTATGGCTACACCTTC
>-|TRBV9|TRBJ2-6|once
CASSPNTGSGANVLTF
TGTGCCAGCAGCCCTAATACAGGGTCCGGGGCCAACGTCCTGACTTTC
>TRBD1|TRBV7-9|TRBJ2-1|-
CASSIGQGAYNEQFF
TGTGCCAGCAGCATAGGACAGGGGGCCTACAATGAGCAGTTCTTC
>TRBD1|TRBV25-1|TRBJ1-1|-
CASSATGKDEAFF
TGTGCCAGCAGTGCGACAGGGAAGGATGAAGCTTTCTTT
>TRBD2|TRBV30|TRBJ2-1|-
CAWASGVHGEQFF
TGTGCCTGGGCTAGCGGGGTACATGGGGAGCAGTTCTTC
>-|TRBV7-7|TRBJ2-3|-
CASSLNTRTDTQYF
TGTGCCAGCAGCTTAAATACGAGGACAGATACGCAGTATTTT
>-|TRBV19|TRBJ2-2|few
CASSTLIRQVAGELFF
TGTGCCAGTAGTACTTTAATTAGACAGGTCGCCGGGGAGCTGTTTTTT
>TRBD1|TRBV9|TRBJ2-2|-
CASSASGQGYTGELFF
TGTGCCAGCAGCGCCTCCGGACAGGGGTACACCGGGGAGCTGTTTTTT
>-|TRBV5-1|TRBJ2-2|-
CASSLGVAGGELFF
TGCGCCAGCAGCTTAGGAGTAGCCGGCGGGGAGCTGTTTTTT
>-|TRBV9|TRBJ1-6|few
CASSPTLREGSPNSPLHF
TGTGCCAGCAGCCCGACGCTTAGGGAGGGGTCACCGAATTCACCCCTCCACTTT
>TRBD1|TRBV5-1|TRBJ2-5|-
CASSSGQTAQETQYF
TGCGCCAGCAGCTCGGGACAGACAGCTCAAGAGACCCAGTACTTC
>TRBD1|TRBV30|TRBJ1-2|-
CASYRGQGYTF
TGTGCCTCATACAGGGGGCAAGGCTACACCTTC
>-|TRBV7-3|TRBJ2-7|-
CASSPAQGAGYEQYF
TGTGCCAGCAGCCCCGCCCAAGGGGCCGGCTACGAGCAGTACTTC
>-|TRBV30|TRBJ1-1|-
CAWSEGGNTEAFF
TGTGCCTGGAGTGAAGGGGGGAACACTGAAGCTTTCTTT
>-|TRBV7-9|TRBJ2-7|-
CASRKDGVYEQYF
TGTGCCAGCAGGAAGGACGGGGTCTACGAGCAGTACTTC
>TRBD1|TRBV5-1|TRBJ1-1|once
CASSLDTGVGWAEAFF
TGCGCCAGCAGCTTAGATACAGGGGTCGGGTGGGCTGAAGCTTTCTTT
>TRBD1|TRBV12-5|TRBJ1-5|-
CASGLVPGGYRQGQPQHF
TGTGCTAGTGGTTTGGTACCCGGCGGATACCGACAGGGTCAGCCCCAGCATTTT
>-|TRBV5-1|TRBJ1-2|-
CASSSEGSGSNYGYTF
TGCGCCAGCAGTTCGGAGGGTTCGGGATCTAACTATGGCTACACCTTC
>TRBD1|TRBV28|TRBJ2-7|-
CASKGASTYEQYF
TGTGCCAGCAAGGGGGCCAGCACCTACGAGCAGTACTTC
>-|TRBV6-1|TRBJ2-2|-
CASSELTGSPGTGELFF
TGTGCCAGCAGTGAATTGACAGGCTCCCCGGGCACCGGGGAGCTGTTTTTT
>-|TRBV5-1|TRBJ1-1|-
CASGGINGPGMNTEAFF
TGCGCCAGCGGAGGAATTAACGGACCGGGGATGAACACTGAAGCTTTCTTT